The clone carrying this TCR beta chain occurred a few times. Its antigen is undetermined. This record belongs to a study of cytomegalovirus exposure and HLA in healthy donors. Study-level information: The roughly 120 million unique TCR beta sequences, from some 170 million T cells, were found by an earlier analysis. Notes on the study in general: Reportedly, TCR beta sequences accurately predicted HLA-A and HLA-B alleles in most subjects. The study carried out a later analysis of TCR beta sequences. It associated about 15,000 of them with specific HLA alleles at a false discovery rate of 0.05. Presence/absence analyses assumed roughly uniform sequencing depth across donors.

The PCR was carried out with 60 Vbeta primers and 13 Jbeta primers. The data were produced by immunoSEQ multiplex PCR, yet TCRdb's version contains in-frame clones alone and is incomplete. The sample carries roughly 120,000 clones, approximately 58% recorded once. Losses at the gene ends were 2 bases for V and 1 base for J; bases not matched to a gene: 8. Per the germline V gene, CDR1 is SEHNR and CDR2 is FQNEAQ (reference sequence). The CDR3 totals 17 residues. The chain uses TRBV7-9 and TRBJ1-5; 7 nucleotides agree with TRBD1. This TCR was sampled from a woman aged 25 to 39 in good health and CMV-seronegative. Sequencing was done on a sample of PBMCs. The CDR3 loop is CASSLTTGQRSNQPQHF. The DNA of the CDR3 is TGTGCCAGCAGCTTAACCACGGGACAGAGAAGCAATCAGCCCCAGCATTTT.